This T cell receptor (beta chain) was identified during a study of blood T cell repertoires in COVID-19. Study overall: Samples representing acute and convalescent COVID-19 were sourced from the United States, Italy and Spain.

Profiling relied on immunoSEQ multiplex PCR, and the TCRdb table lists in-frame clones only, not all of them. Of 300,000 to 400,000 clones in the sample, 85% to 90% were seen once. CDR1 is SQVTM, CDR2 ANQGSEA, per germline. V shed 5 bases and J 0 bases; nucleotides not matched to a gene: 3. CDR3 length equals 13 residues. Adults between roughly 18 and 95 years of age took part from 24 US areas. Participants had their cohort set by participant-reported clinical history. The specimen was PBMCs or T cells enriched from blood (not recorded which). The chain combines TRBV29-1 with TRBJ1-1; 7 bases line up with TRBD1. The clonotype originates from a woman aged 25 to 39 with acute COVID-19. CDR3 nucleotides: TGCAGCGTTAGGACAGGCATGAACACTGAAGCTTTCTTT. The encoded protein is CSVRTGMNTEAFF.